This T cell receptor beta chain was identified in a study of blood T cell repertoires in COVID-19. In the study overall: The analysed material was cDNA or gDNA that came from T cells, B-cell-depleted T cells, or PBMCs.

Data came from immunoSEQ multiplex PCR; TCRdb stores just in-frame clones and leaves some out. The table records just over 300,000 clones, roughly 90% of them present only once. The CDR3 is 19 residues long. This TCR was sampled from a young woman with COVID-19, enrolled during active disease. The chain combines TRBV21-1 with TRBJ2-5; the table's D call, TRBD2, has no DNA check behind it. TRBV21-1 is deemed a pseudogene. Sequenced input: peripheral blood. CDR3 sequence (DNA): TGTGCCAGCCCTATTCCTAGTGCGAAAGGCGACCAGAGCCAAGAGACCCAGTACTTC. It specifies CASPIPSAKGDQSQETQYF.